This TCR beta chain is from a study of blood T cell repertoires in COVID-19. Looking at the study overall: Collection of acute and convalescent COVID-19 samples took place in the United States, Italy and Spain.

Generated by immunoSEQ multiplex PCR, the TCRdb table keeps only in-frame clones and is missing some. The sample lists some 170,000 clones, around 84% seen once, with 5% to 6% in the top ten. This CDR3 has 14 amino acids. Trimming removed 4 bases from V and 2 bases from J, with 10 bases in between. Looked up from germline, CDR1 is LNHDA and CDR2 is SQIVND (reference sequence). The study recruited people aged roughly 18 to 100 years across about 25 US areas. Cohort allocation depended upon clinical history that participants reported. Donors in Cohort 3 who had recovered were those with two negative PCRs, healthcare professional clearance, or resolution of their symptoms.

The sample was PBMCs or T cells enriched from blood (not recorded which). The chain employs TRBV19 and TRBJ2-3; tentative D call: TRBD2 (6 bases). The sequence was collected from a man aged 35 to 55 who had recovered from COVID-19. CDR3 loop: CASSTGLFTDTQYF. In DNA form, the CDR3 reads TGTGCCAGTAGTACGGGACTTTTCACAGATACGCAGTATTTT.